The 9 T cell receptor beta chains below all came from one sample that was sequenced in a study of blood T cell repertoires in COVID-19. Here immunoSEQ multiplex PCR was the method, and the copy in TCRdb shows in-frame clones only, minus some. This table holds hundreds of thousands of clones, roughly 90% found once. Sequences were obtained from PBMCs or T cells enriched from blood (not recorded which). All receptors derive from a woman between 25 and 40 years old who had recovered from COVID-19.

The CDR3 reads CASSLEPSEANYGYTF. DNA of the CDR3: TGTGCCAGCAGCTTGGAGCCCTCCGAGGCTAACTATGGCTACACCTTC. This rearrangement joins TRBV5-4 to TRBJ1-2; D uncertain. Germline V CDR1 and CDR2: SGHNT, YYREEE (reference sequence). Trimming took off 0 bases at V and 0 bases at J, with 12 bases between the two ends. This CDR3 has 16 amino acids.

The chain uses TRBV2 and TRBJ1-4; 8 bases match TRBD1. CDR1 and CDR2 from the germline V gene are SNHLY and FYNNEI. The CDR3 sequence is 15 residues long. Trimming cost V 7 bases and J 3 bases; bases outside gene matches: 7. The CDR3 DNA is TGTGCCAGCACCTCCCGGGGACAGGCTAATGAAAAACTGTTTTTT. Amino acids: CASTSRGQANEKLFF. The full variable domain, rest sourced from reference TRBV2 and TRBJ1-4, is EPEVTQTPSHQVTQMGQEVILRCVPISNHLYFYWYRQILGQKVEFLVSFYNNEISEKSEIFDDQFSVERPDGSNFTLKIRSTKLEDSAMYFCASTSRGQANEKLFFGSGTQLSVL.

This chain uses TRBV10-3 with TRBJ2-7; 8 nucleotides match TRBD1. V trimming: 9 bases; J trimming: 4 bases; junction bases outside the gene matches: 5. Germline V gives CDR1 ENHRY, CDR2 SYGVKD. There are 12 residues in the CDR3. CDR3 amino acids: CAISDRGYEQYF. The CDR3 nucleotides read TGTGCCATTTCAGACAGGGGTTACGAGCAGTACTTC.

The chain carries TRBV20-1 and TRBJ1-5; tentative D call: TRBD1 (6 bases). The V end lost 3 bases, the J end lost 7 bases, and 13 bases lay between the germline ends. The CDR3 length is 13 residues. Germline V gene data show CDR1 as DFQATT and CDR2 as SNEGSKA (reference sequence). The CDR3 DNA reads TGCAGTGCTAGTGCCGGGGGGCTGCAGCCCCAGCATTTT. This codes for CSASAGGLQPQHF.

Comments on this clone: Being one base from a much bigger clone, this may be a read error. The chain carries TRBV5-1 and TRBJ2-7, with TRBD1 identical over 11 bases. This CDR3 has 14 amino acids. Germline values: CDR1 SGHRS, CDR2 YFSETQ. The V gene end was trimmed by 5 bases and the J gene end by 3 bases; junction bases not matched to a gene: 4. CDR3 residues: CASSPGQGGYEQYF. CDR3 DNA: TGCGCCAGCAGTCCGGGACAGGGGGGCTACGAGCAGTACTTC.

The V call is TRBV10-2, the J call TRBJ2-1; TRBD2 matches 7 bases. Trimming cost V 0 bases and J 7 bases; bases outside gene matches: 0. This CDR3 is 13 amino acids long. Germline values: CDR1 WSHSY, CDR2 SAAADI. CDR3 sequence reads: CASSESRGNEQFF. The CDR3 bases are TGCGCCAGCAGTGAGTCGCGGGGGAATGAGCAGTTCTTC.

The rearrangement joins TRBV10-3 to TRBJ1-1, with D perhaps TRBD1 (5 bases). The CDR3 has 13 amino acids. Per germline, CDR1 ENHRY and CDR2 SYGVKD. V was trimmed by 4 bases and J by 0 bases, leaving 6 bases between them. This chain's CDR3 is CAISVGVNTEAFF. As DNA, the CDR3 is TGTGCCATCAGTGTAGGGGTGAACACTGAAGCTTTCTTT.

The chain joins TRBV15 to TRBJ2-5, with 10 bases that match TRBD2. Germline V gives CDR1 LNHNV, CDR2 YYDKDF (reference sequence). The junction had 5 bases not matched to a gene; V was cut back by 9 bases and J by 1 base. This CDR3 spans 14 amino acids. This chain's CDR3 is CATRAGGSQETQYF. CDR3 nucleotides: TGTGCCACGCGAGCGGGGGGGTCCCAAGAGACCCAGTACTTC. Full variable domain (missing parts from reference TRBV15 and TRBJ2-5): DAMVIQNPRYQVTQFGKPVTLSCSQTLNHNVMYWYQQKSSQAPKLLFHYYDKDFNNEADTPDNFQSRRPNTSFCFLDIRSPGLGDTAMYLCATRAGGSQETQYFGPGTRLLVL.

The V and J genes are TRBV27 and TRBJ2-7; 7 bases map to TRBD2. This CDR3 comprises 16 residues. V trimming: 1 base; J trimming: 2 bases; junction bases outside the gene matches: 8. Germline CDR1 and CDR2: MNHEY and SMNVEV (reference sequence). CDR3 in amino acids: CASSLYPPGGTYEQYF. The CDR3 DNA follows: TGTGCCAGCAGTTTATACCCGCCCGGGGGGACCTACGAGCAGTACTTC.